These 26 T cell receptor beta chains were sequenced from one sample in a study of cytomegalovirus exposure and HLA in healthy donors. The study ran its PCR with 60 Vbeta and 13 Jbeta primers. Clones were read by immunoSEQ multiplex PCR, and TCRdb kept only the in-frame ones, dropping some. The sample lists about 110,000 clones, roughly 80% occurring once. Input material: PBMCs. These receptors were collected from a woman aged 35 to 49 in good health and CMV-seronegative.

This chain links TRBV6-5 with TRBJ1-3; no firm D call. Per germline, CDR1 MNHEY and CDR2 SVGAGI. The CDR3 has 15 residues. V was cut by 6 bases and J by 0 bases, with 12 bases left in between. The DNA for the CDR3 is TGTGCCAGCAGACCTAAACTGAGCTCTGGAAACACCATATATTTT. As protein: CASRPKLSSGNTIYF.

The rearrangement joins TRBV7-2 to TRBJ2-5; D is uncertain. The germline V gene encodes CDR1 SGHTA and CDR2 FQGNSA. This CDR3 has 16 amino acids. V was clipped by 1 base and J by 5 bases, with 17 bases between them. Here the CDR3 reads CASSLGDLLSRETQYF. Here the CDR3 DNA reads TGTGCCAGCAGCTTAGGTGATTTGCTATCTCGGGAGACCCAGTACTTC.

The chain carries TRBV6-1 and TRBJ2-5, with D maybe TRBD2 (6 bases). The last part of the DNA fits TRBJ2-7 better; the J call may be wrong. Germline CDR1 MNHNS, CDR2 SASEGT. The CDR3 contains 15 residues. The CDR3 region is CASRGLASDSYEQYF. DNA of the CDR3: TGTGCCAGCAGGGGCCTAGCGTCCGACTCCTACGAGCAGTACTTC.

This chain links TRBV7-6 with TRBJ2-3; no reliable D call. Germline values: CDR1 SGHVS, CDR2 FNYEAQ. CDR3 length: 13 residues. Trimming pared 6 bases from V and 4 bases from J, leaving 11 bases between. The CDR3 sequence: CASSKGEADTQYF. The CDR3 DNA reads as TGTGCCAGCAGTAAAGGAGAGGCAGATACGCAGTATTTT.

The chain uses TRBV19 and TRBJ2-3; 7 nucleotides align to TRBD2. From germline, CDR1 is LNHDA and CDR2 SQIVND (reference sequence). V dropped 0 bases and J dropped 6; count of bases not matched to a gene: 3. The CDR3 is made up of 14 amino acids. CDR3 in DNA: TGTGCCAGTAGTATAGAGGGAGGGTTCGATACGCAGTATTTT. Amino acid sequence: CASSIEGGFDTQYF.

The rearrangement joins TRBV15 to TRBJ1-2; D unclear. CDR1 is LNHNV and CDR2 is YYDKDF in the germline V gene (reference sequence). Trimming took off 1 base at V and 4 bases at J, with 7 bases between the two ends. The CDR3 contains 13 residues. CDR3 loop: CATSRGAVYGYTF. CDR3 bases: TGTGCCACCAGCAGAGGGGCCGTCTATGGCTACACCTTC.

J is TRBJ2-7 and V is TRBV28, with a weak D call TRBD1 (5 bases). V lost 10 bases and J 2 bases, leaving 18 bases between the germline ends. Germline V gene data show CDR1 as MDHEN and CDR2 as SYDVKM. The CDR3 is 14 residues long. CDR3 nucleotide sequence: TGTGCCACCAACCCACCAGGGAACGCCTACGAGCAGTACTTC. This sequence encodes CATNPPGNAYEQYF.

The chain carries TRBV7-2 and TRBJ1-2; D gene uncertain. Trimming took off 1 base at V and 5 bases at J, with 8 bases between the two ends. The CDR3 has 13 amino acids. Per the germline V gene, CDR1 is SGHTA and CDR2 is FQGNSA. The CDR3, as DNA: TGTGCCAGCAGCTTAGATGTTCAGTATGGCTACACCTTC. Translating it yields CASSLDVQYGYTF.

The V call is TRBV5-4, the J call TRBJ1-3, with TRBD1 as a possible D gene (6 bases). V was shortened by 3 bases and J by 0 bases, with 22 bases between the two germline ends. The CDR3 consists of 19 residues. Per germline, CDR1 SGHNT and CDR2 YYREEE (reference sequence). CDR3 region: CASSSAGGGRRASGNTIYF. As DNA, the CDR3 is TGTGCCAGCAGCTCAGCGGGGGGGGGCCGGAGGGCCTCTGGAAACACCATATATTTT.

The genes are TRBV10-3 and TRBJ2-1, with D hard to call. Between the trimmed V and J ends, which lost 7 bases and 1 base, there was a span of 17 bases. The CDR3 sequence is 16 residues long. Germline lookup yields CDR1 ENHRY and CDR2 SYGVKD. DNA for the CDR3: TGTGCCATCACCGGGTTAGGTAGCCATTCCTACAATGAGCAGTTCTTC. This sequence encodes CAITGLGSHSYNEQFF.

The rearrangement uses TRBV6-6 and TRBJ1-5; tentatively, D is TRBD1 (6 bases). Trimming removed 7 bases at V and 0 bases at J, with 13 bases between. The CDR3 is made up of 15 amino acids. Germline CDR1 reads MNHNY; CDR2 reads SVGAGI (reference sequence). CDR3: CASTLTGNSNQPQHF. For the CDR3, the DNA is TGTGCCAGCACCCTGACAGGAAATAGCAATCAGCCCCAGCATTTT.

This clone appeared a few times. This chain's CDR3 is CASGWGDRSPLHF. DNA for the CDR3: TGTGCCAGCGGTTGGGGAGATAGGTCACCCCTCCACTTT. The chain combines TRBV4-2 with TRBJ1-6, with D unresolved. The CDR3 totals 13 residues. Germline-derived CDR1 and CDR2 are LGHNA and YNFKEQ. Trimming pared 8 bases from V and 10 bases from J, leaving 15 bases between.

The genes are TRBV4-2 and TRBJ2-3; 14 bases match TRBD2. Per germline, CDR1 LGHNA and CDR2 YNFKEQ. The V and J ends lost 1 base and 7 bases, in that order; junction bases with no gene match: 7. The CDR3 loop spans 17 amino acids. The CDR3 sequence: CASSQGGTSGSEYTQYF. The DNA for the CDR3 is TGTGCCAGCAGCCAAGGAGGGACTAGCGGGAGTGAATATACGCAGTATTTT.

The chain links TRBV4-2 to TRBJ2-5; 10 bases align to TRBD2. V gave up 1 base and J gave up 5 bases; unmatched junction bases: 4. This CDR3 spans 15 amino acids. Germline CDR1 LGHNA, CDR2 YNFKEQ. CDR3 coding DNA: TGTGCCAGCAGCCAAGGAGCGGGAGGGGCGGAGACCCAGTACTTC. Amino acids: CASSQGAGGAETQYF.

This chain connects TRBV30 to TRBJ1-2; D gene uncertain. Deletions cut 2 bases from V and 7 bases from J, with 11 bases between. CDR1 is GTSNPN and CDR2 is SVGIG in the germline V gene (reference sequence). This CDR3 spans 12 amino acids. CDR3 in DNA: TGTGCCTGGAGTCCAGGTTTGGGTGGCTACACCTTC. Encoded protein: CAWSPGLGGYTF.

The chain uses TRBV28 and TRBJ2-5, with TRBD1 matching 9 bases. Unmatched junction bases numbered 8, after V lost 2 bases and J lost 4 bases. Germline V gives CDR1 MDHEN, CDR2 SYDVKM. This CDR3 is 16 amino acids long. The CDR3 here is CASSLGRTGVGETQYF. The CDR3 DNA reads as TGTGCCAGCAGTTTAGGTCGGACAGGGGTCGGAGAGACCCAGTACTTC. The variable domain in full, completed from reference TRBV28 and TRBJ2-5, reads DVKVTQSSRYLVKRTGEKVFLECVQDMDHENMFWYRQDPGLGLRLIYFSYDVKMKEKGDIPEGYSVSREKKERFSLILESASTNQTSMYLCASSLGRTGVGETQYFGPGTRLLVL.

The V and J genes are TRBV18 and TRBJ2-7; D not certain. V was shortened by 3 bases and J by 3 bases, with 12 bases between the two germline ends. The CDR3 is 14 amino acids. Looked up from germline, CDR1 is KGHSH and CDR2 is LQKENI. CDR3 in DNA: TGTGCCAGCTCACCTTCCTCAAGCGTCTACGAGCAGTACTTC. Translation: CASSPSSSVYEQYF.

In its sample, this clone was seen a few times. V gene TRBV28 combines with J gene TRBJ2-1; 12 positions match TRBD2. Looked up from germline, CDR1 is MDHEN and CDR2 is SYDVKM. V gave up 6 bases and J gave up 5 bases; unmatched junction bases: 5. The CDR3 sequence is 15 residues long. The CDR3 nucleotides are TGTGCCAGCAGCTCTCTAGCGGGAGGGCACAATGAGCAGTTCTTC. Its translation is CASSSLAGGHNEQFF. Full variable domain (rest looked up from reference TRBV28 and TRBJ2-1): DVKVTQSSRYLVKRTGEKVFLECVQDMDHENMFWYRQDPGLGLRLIYFSYDVKMKEKGDIPEGYSVSREKKERFSLILESASTNQTSMYLCASSSLAGGHNEQFFGPGTRLTVL.

The chain carries TRBV6-6 and TRBJ1-5, with TRBD1 matching 8 bases. Losses at the gene ends were 2 bases for V and 5 bases for J; bases not matched to a gene: 5. Germline CDR1 reads MNHNY; CDR2 reads SVGAGI (reference sequence). This CDR3 region has 15 residues. CDR3 loop: CASSYRTGQDQPQHF. CDR3 DNA: TGTGCCAGCAGTTACAGGACAGGGCAAGATCAGCCCCAGCATTTT.

The V call is TRBV7-3, the J call TRBJ2-1, with 7 positions matching TRBD2. Trimming took 5 bases from V and 4 from J; bases not matched to a gene: 8. The CDR3 loop spans 15 amino acids. Germline V gene data show CDR1 as SGHTA and CDR2 as FQGTGA. In DNA, the CDR3 is TGTGCCAGCAGCCCCACGAGCGGGGATTACAATGAGCAGTTCTTC. This gives the protein CASSPTSGDYNEQFF.

The V and J genes are TRBV5-6 and TRBJ2-3, with TRBD1 matching over 8 bases. The V and J ends lost 4 bases and 2 bases, in that order; junction bases with no gene match: 6. Germline V gene sequence: CDR1 SGHDT, CDR2 YYEEEE. The CDR3 extends over 15 amino acids. The CDR3 region is CASSPRTGNTDTQYF. CDR3 in DNA: TGTGCCAGCAGCCCTAGGACAGGGAACACAGATACGCAGTATTTT.

This rearrangement joins TRBV5-5 to TRBJ2-3; TRBD1 might be the D (5 bases). Trimming took 1 base from V and 3 from J, leaving 12 bases between them. Germline V lookup: CDR1 SGHKS, CDR2 YYEKEE (reference sequence). The CDR3 has 15 residues. The CDR3 loop reads CASSLRQGKTDTQYF. In DNA, the CDR3 is TGTGCCAGCAGCTTGCGGCAGGGAAAGACAGATACGCAGTATTTT. Together with reference TRBV5-5 and TRBJ2-3, the CDR3 gives the full variable domain: DAGVTQSPTHLIKTRGQQVTLRCSPISGHKSVSWYQQVLGQGPQFIFQYYEKEERGRGNFPDRFSARQFPNYSSELNVNALLLGDSALYLCASSLRQGKTDTQYFGPGTRLTVL.

This chain connects TRBV10-3 to TRBJ2-5; 11 bases fit TRBD2. CDR1 and CDR2 from the germline V gene are ENHRY and SYGVKD. CDR3 size: 15 residues. V gave up 3 bases and J gave up 5 bases; unmatched junction bases: 5. The CDR3 region is CAISEASGGSETQYF. Written as DNA, the CDR3 is TGTGCCATCAGTGAAGCTAGCGGGGGGTCGGAGACCCAGTACTTC.

J is TRBJ1-5 and V is TRBV7-2; D unresolved. The CDR3 is 17 amino acids. Trimming stripped 4 bases from V and 0 bases from J, with 16 bases between. Looked up from germline, CDR1 is SGHTA and CDR2 is FQGNSA. The CDR3: CASSYNTLPYSNQPQHF. DNA of the CDR3: TGTGCCAGCAGCTATAACACGTTACCTTATAGCAATCAGCCCCAGCATTTT.

This chain uses TRBV18 with TRBJ2-5; no reliable D call. CDR3 length equals 12 residues. Germline CDR1 is KGHSH and CDR2 is LQKENI. V was clipped by 3 bases and J by 2 bases, with 4 bases between them. CDR3 in amino acids: CASSPRQETQYF. The CDR3 nucleotides are TGTGCCAGCTCACCGAGACAAGAGACCCAGTACTTC.

The chain combines TRBV6-1 with TRBJ1-5, with D possibly matching TRBD1 (6 bases). The CDR3 has 17 residues. Germline loops: CDR1 MNHNS, CDR2 SASEGT. Trimming cost V 3 bases and J 0 bases, with 15 bases left between them. CDR3 in amino acids: CASSDYDRSDSNQPQHF. The CDR3 DNA reads TGTGCCAGCAGTGACTACGACAGGAGCGATAGCAATCAGCCCCAGCATTTT.